The text below deals with one T cell receptor (beta chain). One entry per CDR3 protein results from TCRdb running MiXCR on the 5' RACE reads. The profile shows about 340,000 distinct CDR3 sequences, over 10% of them singletons. From germline, CDR1 is SNHLY and CDR2 FYNNEI. The CDR3 runs 14 residues. V shed 5 bases and J shed 2 bases, with 11 bases lying between them. These data are taken from a study of T-cell memory formation after mild COVID-19. The gene calls are TRBV2 and TRBJ2-3; D remains ambiguous. The sample was PBMCs or a T cell subset sorted from them (not recorded which). This TCR was sampled from a man between 18 and 29 years old who had mild COVID-19 (a few samples of this study predate the infection). Cell type and time point are not known. This CDR3 reads CASSSAAPTDTQYF. DNA for the CDR3: TGTGCCAGCAGTTCCGCTGCGCCCACAGATACGCAGTATTTT. Based on the CDR3 plus reference TRBV2 and TRBJ2-3, the full variable domain is EPEVTQTPSHQVTQMGQEVILRCVPISNHLYFYWYRQILGQKVEFLVSFYNNEISEKSEIFDDQFSVERPDGSNFTLKIRSTKLEDSAMYFCASSSAAPTDTQYFGPGTRLTVL.